This T cell receptor beta chain was captured in a study of shared clonotypes between healthy human individuals. Looking at the study overall: Sampling drew on donors who were a couple of women and a few men aged 18 to 49.

Per the germline V gene, CDR1 is GTSNPN and CDR2 is SVGIG (reference sequence). V was clipped by 2 bases and J by 2 bases, with 13 bases between them. The CDR3 is made up of 15 amino acids. TCRdb's copy holds only in-frame clones and misses some; the assay was immunoSEQ multiplex PCR. The sample lists 400,000 to 500,000 clones, about 80% seen once, with roughly 12% in the top ten. Sequenced material: PBMCs. The gene calls are TRBV30 and TRBJ1-5, with D unresolved. This clonotype originated in a woman aged 40 to 50 in good health. Some clones in this sample may be carry-over from other donors' samples. The CDR3 DNA sequence: TGTGCCTGGAGTCTGGGCCGGGAGGGCAATCAGCCCCAGCATTTT. Residues: CAWSLGREGNQPQHF.